Below are 6 T cell receptor beta chains sequenced from a single sample in a study of blood T cell repertoires in COVID-19. Sequencing was performed with immunoSEQ multiplex PCR; in TCRdb, only in-frame clones are kept and a portion is missing. The sample includes 150,000 to 200,000 clones, 85% to 90% seen only once; the top ten take roughly 6.2%. Sample: PBMCs or T cells enriched from blood (not recorded which). These receptors were taken from a man aged 35-49 years who had recovered from COVID-19.

This clone was counted many times. The rearrangement uses TRBV24-1 and TRBJ2-3; 10 bases are a match to TRBD2. With V trimmed by 3 bases and J by 4 bases, 9 bases remained unmatched. The CDR3 consists of 17 residues. From germline, CDR1 is KGHDR and CDR2 SFDVKD. The CDR3 DNA follows: TGTGCCACCAGTGATCAACTAGCGGGGCTGCGGCCAGATACGCAGTATTTT. The encoded protein is CATSDQLAGLRPDTQYF.

This chain links TRBV5-6 with TRBJ2-3; 12 nucleotides match TRBD2. The germline gives CDR1 SGHDT, CDR2 YYEEEE. The CDR3 consists of 16 residues. V dropped 2 bases and J dropped 2; count of bases not matched to a gene: 3. CDR3 DNA sequence: TGTGCCAGCAGCTTAAGGACTAGCGGGATCACAGATACGCAGTATTTT. Translation: CASSLRTSGITDTQYF.

CDR3 in DNA: TGTGCCAGCAGCTTAGGTCTGAGCAATCAGCCCCAGCATTTT. Amino acids: CASSLGLSNQPQHF. The V gene is TRBV11-2, the J gene TRBJ1-5; D gene unclear. This CDR3 region has 14 residues. Trimming shortened V by 1 base and J by 1 base, and 5 bases separated the two germline ends. The V gene's germline CDR1 is SGHAT and CDR2 FQNNGV. The complete variable domain, with remaining parts taken from reference TRBV11-2 and TRBJ1-5, reads EAGVAQSPRYKIIEKRQSVAFWCNPISGHATLYWYQQILGQGPKLLIQFQNNGVVDDSQLPKDRFSAERLKGVDSTLKIQPAKLEDSAVYLCASSLGLSNQPQHFGDGTRLSIL.

In DNA, the CDR3 is TGTGCCATCAGTGAAATCTCGGGGGGCTTTGAAAAACTGTTTTTT. It is translated as CAISEISGGFEKLFF. The chain uses TRBV10-3 and TRBJ1-4; perhaps TRBD1 as D (6 bases). The CDR3 has 15 residues. Per the germline V gene, CDR1 is ENHRY and CDR2 is SYGVKD. Trimming took off 3 bases at V and 7 bases at J, with 15 bases between the two ends.

In this sample, this clone turned up many times. This sequence joins TRBV27 and TRBJ1-5, with TRBD1 matching over 9 bases. The CDR3 consists of 16 residues. CDR1 and CDR2 from the germline V gene are MNHEY and SMNVEV (reference sequence). Trimming removed 1 base from V and 5 bases from J; junction bases left unmatched: 6. The CDR3 DNA reads as TGTGCCAGCAGTTTATGGGGGACAGGGACGGATCAGCCCCAGCATTTT. It yields the protein CASSLWGTGTDQPQHF.

This clone was observed once. The genes are TRBV11-2 and TRBJ2-7, with 10 bases matching TRBD1. There are 16 residues in the CDR3. CDR1 SGHAT and CDR2 FQNNGV come from the germline V gene. The J segment lost 4 bases and the V segment lost 1 base, leaving 7 bases of the junction unmatched. The CDR3 DNA sequence: TGTGCCAGCAGCTTAGCCTCCGGGACAGGGGTGTACGAGCAGTACTTC. Encoded protein: CASSLASGTGVYEQYF.